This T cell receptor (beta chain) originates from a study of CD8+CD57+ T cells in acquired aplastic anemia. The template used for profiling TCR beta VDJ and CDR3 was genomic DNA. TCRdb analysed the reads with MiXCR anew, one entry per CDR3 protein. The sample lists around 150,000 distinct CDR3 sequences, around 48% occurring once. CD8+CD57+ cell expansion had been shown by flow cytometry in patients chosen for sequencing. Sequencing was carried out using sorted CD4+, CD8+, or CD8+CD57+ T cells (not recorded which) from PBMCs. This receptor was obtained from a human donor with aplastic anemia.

The CDR3 bases are TGCAGTGCTAGTGTGATCAGCCTGAACACTGAAGCTTTCTTT. It is translated as CSASVISLNTEAFF. The chain recombines TRBV20-1 with TRBJ1-1, with unresolved D. CDR3 length equals 14 residues. Germline V gives CDR1 DFQATT, CDR2 SNEGSKA (reference sequence). The V end was cut by 3 bases, the J end by 0 bases, with 11 bases between.